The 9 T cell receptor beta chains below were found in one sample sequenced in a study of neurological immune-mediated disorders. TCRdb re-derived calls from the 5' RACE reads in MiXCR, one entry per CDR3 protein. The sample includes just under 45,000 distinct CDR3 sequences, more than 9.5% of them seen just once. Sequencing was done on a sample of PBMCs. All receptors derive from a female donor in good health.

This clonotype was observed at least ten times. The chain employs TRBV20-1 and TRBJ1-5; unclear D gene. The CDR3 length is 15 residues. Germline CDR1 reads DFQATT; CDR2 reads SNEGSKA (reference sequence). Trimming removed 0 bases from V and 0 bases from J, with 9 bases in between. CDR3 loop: CSARESGYSNQPQHF. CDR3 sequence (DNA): TGCAGTGCTAGAGAGTCGGGATATAGCAATCAGCCCCAGCATTTT.

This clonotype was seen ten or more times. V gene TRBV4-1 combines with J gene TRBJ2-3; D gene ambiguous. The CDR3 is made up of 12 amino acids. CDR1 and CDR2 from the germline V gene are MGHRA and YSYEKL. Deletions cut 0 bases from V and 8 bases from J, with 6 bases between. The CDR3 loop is CASSQEGGTQYF. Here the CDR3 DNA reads TGCGCCAGCAGCCAAGAAGGTGGTACGCAGTATTTT.

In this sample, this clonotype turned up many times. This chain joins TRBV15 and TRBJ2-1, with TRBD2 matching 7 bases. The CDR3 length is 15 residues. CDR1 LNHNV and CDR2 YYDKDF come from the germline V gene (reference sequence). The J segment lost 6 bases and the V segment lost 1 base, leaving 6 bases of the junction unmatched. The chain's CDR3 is CATSRGLADLNEQFF. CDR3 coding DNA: TGTGCCACCAGCAGAGGGCTAGCGGACCTCAATGAGCAGTTCTTC.

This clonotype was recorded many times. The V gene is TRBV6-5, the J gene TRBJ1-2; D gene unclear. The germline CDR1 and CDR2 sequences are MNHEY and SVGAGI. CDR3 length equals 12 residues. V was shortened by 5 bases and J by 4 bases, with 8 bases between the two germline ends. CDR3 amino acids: CASSDDGYGYTF. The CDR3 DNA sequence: TGTGCCAGCAGTGATGACGGCTATGGCTACACCTTC.

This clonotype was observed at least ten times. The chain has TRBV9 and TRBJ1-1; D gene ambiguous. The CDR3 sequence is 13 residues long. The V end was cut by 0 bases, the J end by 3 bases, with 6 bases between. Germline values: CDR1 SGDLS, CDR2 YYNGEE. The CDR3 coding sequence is TGTGCCAGCAGCGTAGGACGGTACACTGAAGCTTTCTTT. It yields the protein CASSVGRYTEAFF.

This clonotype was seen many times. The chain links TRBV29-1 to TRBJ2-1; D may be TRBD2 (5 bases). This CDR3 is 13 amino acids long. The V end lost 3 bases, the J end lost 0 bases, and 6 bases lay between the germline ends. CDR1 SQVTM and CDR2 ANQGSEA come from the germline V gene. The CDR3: CSVDGVSYNEQFF. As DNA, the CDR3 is TGCAGCGTTGACGGGGTCTCCTACAATGAGCAGTTCTTC.

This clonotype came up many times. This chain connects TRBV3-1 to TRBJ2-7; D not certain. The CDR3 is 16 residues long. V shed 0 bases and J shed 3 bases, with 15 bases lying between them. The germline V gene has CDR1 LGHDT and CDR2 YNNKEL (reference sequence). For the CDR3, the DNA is TGTGCCAGCAGCCAAGATTTTGGTCCGGGTTTCTACGAGCAGTACTTC. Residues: CASSQDFGPGFYEQYF.

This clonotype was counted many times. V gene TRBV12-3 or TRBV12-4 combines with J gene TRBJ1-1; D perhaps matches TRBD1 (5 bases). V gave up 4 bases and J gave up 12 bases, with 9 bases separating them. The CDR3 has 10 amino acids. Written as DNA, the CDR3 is TGTGCCAGCAGTTACAGGCAAACTTTCTTT. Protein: CASSYRQTFF.

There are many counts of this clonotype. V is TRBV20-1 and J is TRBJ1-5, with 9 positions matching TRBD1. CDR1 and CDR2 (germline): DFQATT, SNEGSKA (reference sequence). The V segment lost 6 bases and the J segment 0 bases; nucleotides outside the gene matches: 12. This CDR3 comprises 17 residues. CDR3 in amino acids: CSAVQGASPHSNQPQHF. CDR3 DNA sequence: TGCAGTGCGGTACAGGGGGCGAGTCCCCATAGCAATCAGCCCCAGCATTTT.